One and the same sample provided the 15 T cell receptor beta chains below, sequenced in a study of blood T cells in healthy people across ages. Together with a sample-barcoded 5' primer, a J-beta primer mix was included in a second PCR lasting about 6 to 12 cycles. TCRdb passed the 5' RACE reads through MiXCR, listing each CDR3 protein once. The sample includes some 760,000 distinct CDR3 sequences, just under 25% of them seen just once. Separately, the same data were catalogued under a study of T cells of mothers and their children.

Material: blood. These receptors were taken from a boy aged 5-17 years in good health.

V gene TRBV24-1 combines with J gene TRBJ2-1; unclear D gene. Gene TRBJ2-5 matches the end of the DNA better, so the J call may be wrong. The CDR3 has 13 amino acids. Germline CDR1 reads KGHDR; CDR2 reads SFDVKD. In DNA form, the CDR3 reads TGTGCCACCAGTGATTTGCAAGAGGAGACCCAGTACTTC. Protein sequence: CATSDLQEETQYF.

The rearrangement links TRBV24-1 to TRBJ2-3; 10 positions match TRBD1. The CDR3 length is 17 residues. The ends lost 3 bases at V and 6 bases at J; junction bases unmatched: 11. Germline loops: CDR1 KGHDR, CDR2 SFDVKD. The CDR3 DNA is TGTGCCACCAGTGATCCTGTACCCGGGACAGGGGTCGATACGCAGTATTTT. Translating gives CATSDPVPGTGVDTQYF.

This clonotype has just one count. J is TRBJ1-3 and V is TRBV25-1; D not resolved. V was trimmed by 4 bases and J by 1 base, leaving 5 bases between them. The CDR3 spans 13 residues. Per the germline V gene, CDR1 is MGHDK and CDR2 is SYGVNS. CDR3 sequence reads: CASSVISGNTIYF. CDR3 in DNA: TGTGCCAGCAGTGTGATTTCTGGAAACACCATATATTTT.

This clonotype was found a few times. The chain links TRBV27 to TRBJ2-2, with 8 bases fitting TRBD1. V was pared by 5 bases and J by 2 bases, with 4 bases of the junction left unmatched. Germline-derived CDR1 and CDR2 are MNHEY and SMNVEV (reference sequence). This CDR3 has 15 residues. The CDR3 DNA follows: TGTGCCAGCAGTGAGCAGGGGGCAAACACCGGGGAGCTGTTTTTT. It specifies CASSEQGANTGELFF.

This clonotype was observed many times. The chain recombines TRBV9 with TRBJ2-5, with TRBD2 identical over 10 bases. Trimming took 3 bases from V and 3 from J; bases not matched to a gene: 5. The CDR3 runs to 15 residues. CDR1 SGDLS and CDR2 YYNGEE come from the germline V gene. CDR3 in DNA: TGTGCCAGCAGCGACCGACTAGCGGGTGAAGAGACCCAGTACTTC. This translates into CASSDRLAGEETQYF.

This rearrangement joins TRBV19 to TRBJ1-1; 8 bases are a match to TRBD1. The CDR3 extends over 14 amino acids. Germline V lookup: CDR1 LNHDA, CDR2 SQIVND (reference sequence). The V gene end was trimmed by 5 bases and the J gene end by 3 bases; junction bases not matched to a gene: 5. CDR3 sequence reads: CASSQWDRYTEAFF. The CDR3 DNA is TGTGCCAGTAGTCAGTGGGACAGGTACACTGAAGCTTTCTTT. Filled out from reference TRBV19 and TRBJ1-1, the complete variable domain reads DGGITQSPKYLFRKEGQNVTLSCEQNLNHDAMYWYRQDPGQGLRLIYYSQIVNDFQKGDIAEGYSVSREKKESFPLTVTSAQKNPTAFYLCASSQWDRYTEAFFGQGTRLTVV.

The gene calls are TRBV2 and TRBJ2-3; D is unclear. Germline CDR1 and CDR2: SNHLY and FYNNEI. The CDR3 sequence is 11 residues long. V lost 10 bases, J lost 2 bases, and 7 bases lay in between. CDR3 coding DNA: TGTGCCACCACACCCACAGATACGCAGTATTTT. Amino acid sequence: CATTPTDTQYF.

This clonotype appeared a few times. The chain links TRBV7-9 to TRBJ2-5; D perhaps matches TRBD1 (5 bases). CDR1 and CDR2 from the germline V gene are SEHNR and FQNEAQ (reference sequence). Trimming cost V 1 base and J 0 bases, with 6 bases left between them. The CDR3 loop spans 14 amino acids. Written as DNA, the CDR3 is TGTGCCAGCAGCTTAGTGACAGACCAAGAGACCCAGTACTTC. As protein: CASSLVTDQETQYF. The entire variable domain, with the rest obtained from reference TRBV7-9 and TRBJ2-5, is as follows: DTGVSQNPRHKITKRGQNVTFRCDPISEHNRLYWYRQTLGQGPEFLTYFQNEAQLEKSRLLSDRFSAERPKGSFSTLEIQRTEQGDSAMYLCASSLVTDQETQYFGPGTRLLVL.

This clonotype has more than one count but fewer than ten. The chain couples TRBV20-1 to TRBJ2-7; TRBD2 might be the D (6 bases). This CDR3 is built from 17 residues. In germline, CDR1 is DFQATT, CDR2 SNEGSKA (reference sequence). Trimming took off 2 bases at V and 2 bases at J, with 22 bases between the two ends. The CDR3 sequence: CSARRSDYTGSTYEQYF. The CDR3 DNA reads as TGCAGTGCTAGACGTTCGGACTACACGGGATCGACCTACGAGCAGTACTTC.

The V call is TRBV29-1, the J call TRBJ1-2; 8 bases fit TRBD1. The V and J ends lost 3 bases and 4 bases, in that order; junction bases with no gene match: 4. In germline, CDR1 is SQVTM, CDR2 ANQGSEA. CDR3 length: 13 residues. CDR3 sequence (DNA): TGCAGCGTTGAGCCCCAGGGGGCCTATGGCTACACCTTC. Translated: CSVEPQGAYGYTF.

In its sample, this clonotype was seen a few times. The rearrangement links TRBV6-2 or TRBV6-3 to TRBJ2-4, with D hard to call. Germline lookup yields CDR1 MNHEY and CDR2 SVGEGT. The length of the CDR3 is 13 residues. Trimming cost V 8 bases and J 3 bases, with 11 bases left between them. The CDR3 reads CASLEDDKNIQYF. CDR3 DNA: TGTGCCAGCCTTGAGGATGACAAAAACATTCAGTACTTC.

The chain links TRBV4-1 to TRBJ2-7; D is ambiguous. The CDR3 runs to 14 residues. Trimming shortened V by 4 bases and J by 3 bases, and 13 bases separated the two germline ends. The germline CDR1 and CDR2 sequences are MGHRA and YSYEKL. The CDR3 nucleotides are TGCGCCAGCAGCCCGTCGGGCCCGAACTACGAGCAGTACTTC. This encodes CASSPSGPNYEQYF.

This clonotype was seen a few times. V is TRBV10-3 and J is TRBJ2-1, with 9 nucleotides matching TRBD1. Germline V gene lookup returns CDR1 ENHRY and CDR2 SYGVKD. Unmatched junction bases numbered 5, after V lost 3 bases and J lost 8 bases. The CDR3 has 14 residues. The CDR3 DNA is TGTGCCATCAGTGAATGGACAGGGGCCGATGAGCAGTTCTTC. It translates to CAISEWTGADEQFF.

This sequence joins TRBV5-1 and TRBJ1-4, with D hard to call. This CDR3 region has 15 residues. V shed 4 bases and J shed 7 bases, with 17 bases lying between them. In germline, CDR1 is SGHRS, CDR2 YFSETQ. The DNA for the CDR3 is TGCGCCAGCAGCCCGGACCTCCCTGTGAGTGAAAAACTGTTTTTT. As protein: CASSPDLPVSEKLFF.

The rearrangement links TRBV7-2 to TRBJ2-5; D is unresolved. CDR1 is SGHTA, CDR2 FQGNSA, per germline. The CDR3 is 17 amino acids. V lost 5 bases and J lost 5, with 24 bases in between. Here the CDR3 DNA reads TGTGCCAGCAGCGCCCCCATTAGCCCAGAGGCCAGTGAGACCCAGTACTTC. Translation: CASSAPISPEASETQYF.